This T cell receptor beta chain is from a study of breast tumors, draining lymph nodes, adjacent tissues. Study findings and constraints: Data fit most tumor T cells coming from lymph node, expanding in tumor. Tumor TCR diversity was below lymph nodes but above nontumor tissue. Tumor T cell lymph node origin was a supported hypothesis, not proven.

V lost 5 bases to trimming and J lost 5 bases, with 0 bases between them. The CDR3 spans 9 residues. The germline gives CDR1 LNHNV, CDR2 YYDKDF (reference sequence). With regard to this clonotype: What it binds is unknown.

TCRdb passed the multiplex PCR reads through MiXCR, listing each CDR3 protein once. The sample lists approximately 28,000 distinct CDR3 sequences; roughly 63% were seen once. Input material: breast tumor tissue. The rearrangement joins TRBV15 to TRBJ1-2; D unresolved. This receptor was obtained from a female donor with breast cancer. Some clones in this sample may be carry-over from other donors' samples. The CDR3 region has the DNA TGTGCCACCAGCTATGGCTACACCTTC. Amino acids: CATSYGYTF.